This T cell receptor (beta chain) was obtained from a study of shared clonotypes between healthy human individuals. The donors, healthy adults who were HIV-negative, had experienced no recent acute infections or vaccinations. Data came from immunoSEQ multiplex PCR; TCRdb stores just in-frame clones and leaves some out. The sample has under 1,100,000 clones, about 76% seen once; the top ten hold around 1.5%. Germline V CDR1 and CDR2: MNHNY, SVGAGI (reference sequence). The CDR3 spans 12 residues. Deletions cut 5 bases from V and 6 bases from J, with 7 bases between. The receptor was isolated from a young man in good health. V and J are TRBV6-6 and TRBJ2-2, with unresolved D. Sequencing was carried out using memory CD4+ T cells sorted from blood. Subset: CD45RA-negative fraction. The CDR3 DNA is TGTGCCAGCAGTCCATACTCCGGGGAGCTGTTTTTT. Translating it yields CASSPYSGELFF.